The 3 T cell receptor beta chains below all came from one sample that was sequenced in a study of Graves' ophthalmopathy and Graves' hyperthyroidism. The authors amplified TCR beta CDR3 regions, and they did so from RNA transcripts for repertoire sequencing. In the first round, RT-PCR was carried out with HTBI primers, and a multiplex PCR formed the second round. MiXCR, run by TCRdb on the multiplex PCR reads, gives a single entry per CDR3 protein. The profile shows 620,000 or so distinct CDR3 sequences, approximately 22% of them singletons. Sequenced sample: peripheral blood. These receptors all come from a woman aged 18-29 years with stable Graves' hyperthyroidism. Some clones in this sample may be carry-over from other donors' samples.

This clonotype occurred many times. V gene TRBV6-2 or TRBV6-3 combines with J gene TRBJ2-2; possible D gene TRBD2, 6 bases. From germline, CDR1 is MNHEY and CDR2 SVGEGT. The CDR3 extends over 17 amino acids. Trimming left V 2 bases short and J 3 bases short, with 16 bases between. The CDR3 region is CASSYQAGGRYTGELFF. In DNA, the CDR3 is TGTGCCAGCAGTTACCAGGCTGGGGGGAGATACACCGGGGAGCTGTTTTTT.

The table lists this clonotype with a few counts. This chain links TRBV6-1 with TRBJ1-6; 7 nucleotides agree with TRBD1. CDR3 length: 13 amino acids. V was clipped by 11 bases and J by 7 bases; unmatched bases: 8. CDR1 is MNHNS and CDR2 is SASEGT in the germline V gene. The CDR3 reads CAGGRGLNSPLHF. Written as DNA, the CDR3 is TGTGCCGGCGGGAGGGGGCTCAATTCACCCCTCCACTTT.

The sample holds a few counts of this clonotype. The chain is built from TRBV14 and TRBJ2-7; D unresolved. From germline, CDR1 is SGHDN and CDR2 FVKESK. The V end lost 0 bases, the J end lost 2 bases, and 8 bases lay between the germline ends. The CDR3 extends over 14 amino acids. The CDR3 is CASSQDPPPYEQYF. The CDR3 DNA reads TGTGCCAGCAGCCAAGATCCCCCACCCTACGAGCAGTACTTC.